This T cell receptor (beta chain) was found in a study of T cell responses to AZD1222 COVID-19 vaccine. J gave up 4 bases and V 4 bases, and 15 bases lay outside the gene matches. This CDR3 has 18 residues. Germline V gene data show CDR1 as LGHNA and CDR2 as YNFKEQ. Worth noting for this clone: Antigen: not known.

The protocol was immunoSEQ multiplex PCR, while the TCRdb copy is restricted to in-frame clones and leaves out a portion. The table has 56,000 or so clones, 88% seen once; the top ten hold approximately 14%. Study-level results: Unmutated variant regions are reportedly the target of nearly half of TCRs that are spike-specific. Donors skewed white British and female; clonal diversity was possibly underestimated. Repertoire sampling happened only post peak T cell response.

This chain uses TRBV4-2 with TRBJ1-5; TRBD1 agrees at 8 bases. The material was peripheral blood, obtained on day 0 of AZD1222 vaccination. This sequence was found in an adult in good health. The CDR3 spells CASSRPEQGGRFNQPQHF. In DNA form, the CDR3 reads TGTGCCAGCAGCCGACCGGAACAGGGGGGAAGGTTTAATCAGCCCCAGCATTTT.